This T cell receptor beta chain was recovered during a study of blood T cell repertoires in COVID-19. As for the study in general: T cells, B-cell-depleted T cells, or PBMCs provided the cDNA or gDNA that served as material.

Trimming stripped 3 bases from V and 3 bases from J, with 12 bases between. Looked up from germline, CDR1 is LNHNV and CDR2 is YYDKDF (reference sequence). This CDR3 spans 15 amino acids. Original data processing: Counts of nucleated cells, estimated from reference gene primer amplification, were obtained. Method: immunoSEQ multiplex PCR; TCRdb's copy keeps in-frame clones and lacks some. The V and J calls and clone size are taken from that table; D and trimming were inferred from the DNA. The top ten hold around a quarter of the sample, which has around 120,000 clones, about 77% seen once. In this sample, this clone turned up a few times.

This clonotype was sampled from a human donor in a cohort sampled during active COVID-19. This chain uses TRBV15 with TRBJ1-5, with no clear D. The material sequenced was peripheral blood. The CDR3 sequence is CATSSRVFNNQPQHF. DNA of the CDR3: TGTGCCACCAGCAGTAGAGTTTTCAACAATCAGCCCCAGCATTTT.